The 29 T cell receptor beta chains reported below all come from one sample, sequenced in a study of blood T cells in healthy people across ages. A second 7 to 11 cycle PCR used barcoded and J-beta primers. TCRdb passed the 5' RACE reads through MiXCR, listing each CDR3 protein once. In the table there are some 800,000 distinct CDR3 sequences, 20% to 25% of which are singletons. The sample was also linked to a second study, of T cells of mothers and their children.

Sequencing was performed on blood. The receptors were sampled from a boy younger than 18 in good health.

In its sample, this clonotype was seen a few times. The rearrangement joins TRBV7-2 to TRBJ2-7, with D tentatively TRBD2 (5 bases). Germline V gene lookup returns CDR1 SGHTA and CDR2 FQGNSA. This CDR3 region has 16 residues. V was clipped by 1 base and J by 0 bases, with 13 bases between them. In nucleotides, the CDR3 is TGTGCCAGCAGCTTAGAACCGGGAATAAGCTCCTACGAGCAGTACTTC. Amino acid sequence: CASSLEPGISSYEQYF.

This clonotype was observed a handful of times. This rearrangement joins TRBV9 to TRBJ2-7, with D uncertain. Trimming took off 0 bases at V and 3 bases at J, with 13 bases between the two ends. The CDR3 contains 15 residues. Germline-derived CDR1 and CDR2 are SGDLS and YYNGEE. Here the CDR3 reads CASSVVPSPIYEQYF. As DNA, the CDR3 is TGTGCCAGCAGCGTAGTCCCCAGTCCTATCTACGAGCAGTACTTC.

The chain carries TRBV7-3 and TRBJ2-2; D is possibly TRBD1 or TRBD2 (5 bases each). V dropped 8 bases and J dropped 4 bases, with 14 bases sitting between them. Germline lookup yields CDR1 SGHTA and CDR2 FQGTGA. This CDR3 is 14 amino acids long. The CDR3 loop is CASRGQGGTGELFF. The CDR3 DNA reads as TGTGCCAGCCGAGGGCAGGGCGGCACCGGGGAGCTGTTTTTT.

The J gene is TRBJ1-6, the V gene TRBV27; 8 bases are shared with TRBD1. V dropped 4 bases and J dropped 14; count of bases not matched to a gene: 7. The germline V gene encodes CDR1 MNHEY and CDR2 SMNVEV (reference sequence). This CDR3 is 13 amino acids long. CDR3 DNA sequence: TGTGCCAGCAGTTCCGGGACAGGATTGGCCCTCCACTTT. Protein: CASSSGTGLALHF.

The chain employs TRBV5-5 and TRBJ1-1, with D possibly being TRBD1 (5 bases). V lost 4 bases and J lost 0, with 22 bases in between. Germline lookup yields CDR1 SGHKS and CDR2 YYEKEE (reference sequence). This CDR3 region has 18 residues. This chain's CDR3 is CASSQGVASEGMNTEAFF. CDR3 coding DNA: TGTGCCAGCAGCCAGGGAGTCGCGTCAGAGGGGATGAACACTGAAGCTTTCTTT.

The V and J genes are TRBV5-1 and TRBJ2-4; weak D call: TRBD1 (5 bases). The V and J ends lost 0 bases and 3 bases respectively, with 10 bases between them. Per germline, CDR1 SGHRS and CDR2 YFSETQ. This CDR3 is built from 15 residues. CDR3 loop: CASSLEGIGKNIQYF. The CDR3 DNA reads TGCGCCAGCAGCTTGGAGGGGATTGGCAAAAACATTCAGTACTTC.

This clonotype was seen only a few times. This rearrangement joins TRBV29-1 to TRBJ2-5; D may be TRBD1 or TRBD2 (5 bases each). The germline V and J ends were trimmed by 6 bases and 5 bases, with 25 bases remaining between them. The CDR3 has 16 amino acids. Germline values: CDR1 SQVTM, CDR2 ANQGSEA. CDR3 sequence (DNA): TGCAGCGTCACTCGGGGCGTCTCTAGGGCGAGGGAGACCCAGTACTTC. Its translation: CSVTRGVSRARETQYF.

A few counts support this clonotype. CDR3 protein: CASSYSTGGNEQFF. The CDR3 DNA reads as TGTGCCAGCAGTTACTCGACAGGAGGGAATGAGCAGTTCTTC. V gene TRBV6-5 combines with J gene TRBJ2-1; the D gene could be TRBD1 or TRBD2 (6 bases each). V was pared by 0 bases and J by 7 bases, with 10 bases between. Germline assignment: CDR1 MNHEY and CDR2 SVGAGI. The CDR3 extends over 14 amino acids.

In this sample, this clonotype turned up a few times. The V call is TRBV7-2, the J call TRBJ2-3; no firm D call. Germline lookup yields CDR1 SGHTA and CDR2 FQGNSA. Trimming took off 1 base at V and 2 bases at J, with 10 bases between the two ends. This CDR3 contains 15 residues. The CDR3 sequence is CASSLGTWNTDTQYF. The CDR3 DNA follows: TGTGCCAGCAGCTTAGGAACCTGGAACACAGATACGCAGTATTTT.

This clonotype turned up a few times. CDR3 loop: CASRRAWESTEAFF. As DNA, the CDR3 is TGTGCCAGCAGGAGAGCTTGGGAATCTACTGAAGCTTTCTTT. The rearrangement links TRBV28 to TRBJ1-1; D is unresolved. Trimming removed 6 bases at V and 5 bases at J, with 16 bases between. Per germline, CDR1 MDHEN and CDR2 SYDVKM. The CDR3 runs 14 residues.

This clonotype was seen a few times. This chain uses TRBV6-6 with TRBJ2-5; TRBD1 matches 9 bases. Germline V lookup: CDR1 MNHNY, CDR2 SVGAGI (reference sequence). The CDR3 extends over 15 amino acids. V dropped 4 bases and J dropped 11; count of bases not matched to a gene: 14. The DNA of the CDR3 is TGTGCCAGCAGTTCGCAGACAGGGGGAAGGGAAGAGCAGTACTTC. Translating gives CASSSQTGGREEQYF.

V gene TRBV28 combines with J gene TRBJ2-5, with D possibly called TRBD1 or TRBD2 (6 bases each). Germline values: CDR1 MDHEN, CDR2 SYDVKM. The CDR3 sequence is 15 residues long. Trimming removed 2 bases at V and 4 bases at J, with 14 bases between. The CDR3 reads CASSLASGGRETQYF. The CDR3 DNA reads TGTGCCAGCAGTTTAGCCTCTGGGGGGCGAGAGACCCAGTACTTC.

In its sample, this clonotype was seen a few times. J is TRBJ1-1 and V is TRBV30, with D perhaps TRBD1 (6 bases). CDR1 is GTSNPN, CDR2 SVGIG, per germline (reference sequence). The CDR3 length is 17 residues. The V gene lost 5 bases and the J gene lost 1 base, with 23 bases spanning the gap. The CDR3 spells CAWGTGPTRRKNTEAFF. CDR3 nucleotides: TGTGCCTGGGGCACAGGGCCCACACGGAGAAAGAACACTGAAGCTTTCTTT.

The CDR3 loop is CSVELRDQEETQYF. The CDR3 DNA sequence: TGCAGCGTTGAATTAAGGGACCAAGAAGAGACCCAGTACTTC. The chain combines TRBV29-1 with TRBJ2-5; D is possibly TRBD1 or TRBD2 (5 bases each). In germline, CDR1 is SQVTM, CDR2 ANQGSEA. Trimming shortened V by 2 bases and J by 3 bases, and 13 bases separated the two germline ends. The CDR3 is 14 amino acids.

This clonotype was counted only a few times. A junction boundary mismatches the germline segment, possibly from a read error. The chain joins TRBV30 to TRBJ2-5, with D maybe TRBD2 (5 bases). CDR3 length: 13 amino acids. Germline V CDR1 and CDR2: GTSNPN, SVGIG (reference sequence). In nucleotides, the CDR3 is TGTGCCTGGAGTGTTCTCCGAGACAATGAGCGGTTCTTC. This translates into CAWSVLRDNERFF.

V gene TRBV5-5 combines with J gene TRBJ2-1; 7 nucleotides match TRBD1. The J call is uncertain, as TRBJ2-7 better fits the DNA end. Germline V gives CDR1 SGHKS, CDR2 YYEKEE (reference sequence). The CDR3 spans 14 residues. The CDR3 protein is CASSQPTGKYEQYF. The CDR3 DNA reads TGTGCCAGCAGCCAACCGACAGGGAAGTACGAGCAGTACTTC.

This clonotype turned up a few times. The CDR3 loop reads CASSLRVTGIAKNIQYF. For the CDR3, the DNA is TGTGCCAGCAGTTTGAGGGTAACGGGGATAGCCAAAAACATTCAGTACTTC. The chain employs TRBV28 and TRBJ2-4, with a tentative D call TRBD2 (5 bases). The CDR3 is made up of 17 amino acids. The V end was cut by 3 bases, the J end by 0 bases, with 15 bases between. Germline loops: CDR1 MDHEN, CDR2 SYDVKM. Full variable domain (rest looked up from reference TRBV28 and TRBJ2-4): DVKVTQSSRYLVKRTGEKVFLECVQDMDHENMFWYRQDPGLGLRLIYFSYDVKMKEKGDIPEGYSVSREKKERFSLILESASTNQTSMYLCASSLRVTGIAKNIQYFGAGTRLSVL.

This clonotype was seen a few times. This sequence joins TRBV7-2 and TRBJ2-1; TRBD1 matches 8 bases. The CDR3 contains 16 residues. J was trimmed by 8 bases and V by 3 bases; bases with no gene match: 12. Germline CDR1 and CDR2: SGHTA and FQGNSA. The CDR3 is CASSFRDRFLADEQFF. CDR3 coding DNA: TGTGCCAGCAGCTTTCGGGACAGGTTCCTCGCGGATGAGCAGTTCTTC.

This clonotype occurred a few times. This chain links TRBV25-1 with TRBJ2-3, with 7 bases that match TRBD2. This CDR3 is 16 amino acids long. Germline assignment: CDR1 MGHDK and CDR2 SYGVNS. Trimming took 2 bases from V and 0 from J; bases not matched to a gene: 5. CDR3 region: CASSERAGASTDTQYF. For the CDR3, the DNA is TGTGCCAGCAGTGAAAGGGCGGGAGCGAGCACAGATACGCAGTATTTT.

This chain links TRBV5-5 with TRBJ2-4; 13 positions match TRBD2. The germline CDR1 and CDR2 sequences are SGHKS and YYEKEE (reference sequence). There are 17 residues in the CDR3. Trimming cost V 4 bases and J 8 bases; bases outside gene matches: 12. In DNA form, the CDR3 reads TGTGCCAGCAGCCGCGACCGGACTAGCGGGGGAGGGGACATTCAGTACTTC. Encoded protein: CASSRDRTSGGGDIQYF.

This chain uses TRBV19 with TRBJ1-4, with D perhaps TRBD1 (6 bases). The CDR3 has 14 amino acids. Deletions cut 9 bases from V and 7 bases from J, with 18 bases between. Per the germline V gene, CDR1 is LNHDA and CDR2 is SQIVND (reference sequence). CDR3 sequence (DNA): TGTGCCAGCACCCTTGGACAGTCGGGTGAAAAACTGTTTTTT. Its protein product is CASTLGQSGEKLFF.

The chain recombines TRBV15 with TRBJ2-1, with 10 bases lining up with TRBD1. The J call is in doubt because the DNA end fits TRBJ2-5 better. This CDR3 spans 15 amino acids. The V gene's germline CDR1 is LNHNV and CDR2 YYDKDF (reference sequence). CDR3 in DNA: TGTGCCACCAGCAGCCGGGACAGGGGACAGGAGACCCAGTACTTC. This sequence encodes CATSSRDRGQETQYF.

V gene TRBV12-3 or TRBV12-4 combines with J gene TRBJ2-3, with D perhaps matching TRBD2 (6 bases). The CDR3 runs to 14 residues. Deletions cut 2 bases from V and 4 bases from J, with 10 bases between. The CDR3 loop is CASSLRGSPDTQYF. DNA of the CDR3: TGTGCCAGCAGTTTACGGGGGAGCCCAGATACGCAGTATTTT.

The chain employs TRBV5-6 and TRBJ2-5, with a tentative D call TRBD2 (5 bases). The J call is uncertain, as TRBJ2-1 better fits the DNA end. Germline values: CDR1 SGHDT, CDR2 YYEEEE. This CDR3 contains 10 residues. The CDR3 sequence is CATGDNEQFF. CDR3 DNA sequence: TGTGCCACCGGGGACAATGAGCAGTTCTTC.

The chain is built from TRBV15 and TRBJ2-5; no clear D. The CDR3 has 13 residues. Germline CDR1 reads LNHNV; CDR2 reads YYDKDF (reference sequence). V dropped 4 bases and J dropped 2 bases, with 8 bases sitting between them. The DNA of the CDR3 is TGTGCCACCAGCACCCGCATTCAAGAGACCCAGTACTTC. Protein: CATSTRIQETQYF.

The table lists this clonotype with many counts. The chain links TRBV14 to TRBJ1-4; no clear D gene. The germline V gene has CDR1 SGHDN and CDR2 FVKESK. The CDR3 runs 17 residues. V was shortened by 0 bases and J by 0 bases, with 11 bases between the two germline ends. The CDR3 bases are TGTGCCAGCAGCCAAGATACTGGCGTTGCAACTAATGAAAAACTGTTTTTT. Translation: CASSQDTGVATNEKLFF.

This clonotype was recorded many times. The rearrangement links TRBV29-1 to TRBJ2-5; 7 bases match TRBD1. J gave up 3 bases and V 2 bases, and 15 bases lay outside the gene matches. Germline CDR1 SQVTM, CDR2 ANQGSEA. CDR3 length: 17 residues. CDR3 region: CSVEPVGDRAIEETQYF. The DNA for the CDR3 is TGCAGCGTTGAACCGGTTGGCGACAGGGCGATAGAAGAGACCCAGTACTTC. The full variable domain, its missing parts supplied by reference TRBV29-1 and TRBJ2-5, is SAVISQKPSRDICQRGTSLTIQCQVDSQVTMMFWYRQQPGQSLTLIATANQGSEATYESGFVIDKFPISRPNLTFSTLTVSNMSPEDSSIYLCSVEPVGDRAIEETQYFGPGTRLLVL.

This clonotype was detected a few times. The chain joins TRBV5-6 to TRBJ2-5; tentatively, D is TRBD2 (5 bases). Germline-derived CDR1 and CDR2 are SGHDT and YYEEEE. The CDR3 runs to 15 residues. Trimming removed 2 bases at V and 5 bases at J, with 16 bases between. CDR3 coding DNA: TGTGCCAGCAGCTTCCGACTCACGGGGTCCGAGACCCAGTACTTC. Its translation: CASSFRLTGSETQYF.

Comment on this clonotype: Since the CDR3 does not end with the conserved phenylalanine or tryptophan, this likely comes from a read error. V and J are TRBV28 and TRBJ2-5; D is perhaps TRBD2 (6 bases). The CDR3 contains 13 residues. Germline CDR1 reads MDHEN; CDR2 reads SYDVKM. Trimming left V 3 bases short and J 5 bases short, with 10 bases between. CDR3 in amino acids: CASSFGGMETQYL. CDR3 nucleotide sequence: TGTGCCAGCAGTTTTGGAGGGATGGAGACCCAGTACCTC.